This TCR beta chain was retrieved from a study of T cell responses to AZD1222 COVID-19 vaccine. Whole-study results and caveats: Females made up more of the donors, who were largely white British, and clonal diversity may have come out too low.

Profiling relied on immunoSEQ multiplex PCR, and the TCRdb table lists in-frame clones only, not all of them. The sample has some 130,000 clones, roughly 88% seen once; the top ten hold roughly 0.98%. Looked up from germline, CDR1 is SGHAT and CDR2 is FQNNGV. The CDR3 totals 14 residues. The V end lost 5 bases, the J end lost 4 bases, and 12 bases lay between the germline ends. In the case of this clone: Its specificity is not known.

V usage is TRBV11-2 and J usage is TRBJ2-1; D might be TRBD2 (6 bases). The TCR comes from an adult who received the AZD1222 COVID-19 vaccine. Source: peripheral blood, taken 28 days after the second AZD1222 dose. As DNA, the CDR3 is TGTGCCAGCAGCCGAGGGACTTTTTACAATGAGCAGTTCTTC. Translated, it gives CASSRGTFYNEQFF.